Listed below are T cell receptor beta chains from one sample, sequenced in a study of blood T cell repertoires in COVID-19. The assay was immunoSEQ multiplex PCR, and TCRdb's table has in-frame clones only and misses some. The sample includes some 150,000 clones, over 75% of them seen just once. The specimen was PBMCs or T cells enriched from blood (not recorded which). These receptors were taken from a woman in her forties or fifties who had recovered from COVID-19. CDR3s include the opening cysteine and the closing phenylalanine or tryptophan. A D gene is named only where the DNA matches it firmly. The size field is filled for only some rows; it gives once, few, many or a size class.

>few|TRBD2|TRBV7-3|TRBJ2-5
CASSPQAGGRVETQYF
TGTGCCAGCAGCCCTCAAGCGGGGGGGCGAGTAGAGACCCAGTACTTC
>.|.|TRBV18|TRBJ1-6
CASSPPGHPNSPLHF
TGTGCCAGCTCACCACCAGGACATCCTAATTCACCCCTCCACTTT
>.|.|TRBV11-3|TRBJ1-1
CASSLGRGNTEAFF
TGTGCCAGCAGCTTAGGACGAGGAAACACTGAAGCTTTCTTT
>.|TRBD2|TRBV30|TRBJ2-4
CAFQIGLAKNIQYF
TGTGCCTTTCAAATTGGACTAGCTAAAAACATTCAGTACTTC
>.|.|TRBV5-5|TRBJ2-5
CASSLEPLAQETQYF
TGTGCCAGCAGCTTAGAGCCCCTAGCCCAAGAGACCCAGTACTTC
>.|.|TRBV14|TRBJ2-1
CASTMAGMAYNEQFF
TGTGCCAGCACGATGGCGGGAATGGCCTACAATGAGCAGTTCTTC
>.|.|TRBV5-1|TRBJ2-1
CASSLAGFLGSNDEQFF
TGCGCCAGCAGCTTGGCCGGTTTCCTCGGGAGTAACGATGAGCAGTTCTTC
>few|TRBD2|TRBV5-1|TRBJ2-5
CASRFGTSGSKETQYF
TGCGCCAGCAGGTTCGGGACTAGCGGTTCGAAAGAGACCCAGTACTTC
>.|.|TRBV7-3|TRBJ2-3
CASSPGTSTDTQYF
TGTGCCAGCAGCCCGGGGACTAGCACAGATACGCAGTATTTT
>.|.|TRBV7-9|TRBJ1-4
CASSLSGASVNEKLFF
TGTGCCAGCAGCTTGTCTGGGGCCTCCGTTAATGAAAAACTGTTTTTT
>.|.|TRBV11-2|TRBJ1-1
CASSSGQNTEAFF
TGTGCCAGCAGCTCCGGTCAGAACACTGAAGCTTTCTTT
>.|.|TRBV7-2|TRBJ2-7
CASSLIADGREQYF
TGTGCCAGCAGCTTAATAGCGGACGGTCGCGAGCAGTACTTC
>.|.|TRBV5-1|TRBJ1-4
CASSLVAGKREKLFF
TGCGCCAGCAGCTTGGTAGCCGGGAAGCGAGAAAAACTGTTTTTT
>.|.|TRBV13|TRBJ2-1
CASSLGYPRGNEQFF
TGTGCCAGCAGCTTAGGGTACCCTCGAGGGAATGAGCAGTTCTTC
>.|.|TRBV5-1|TRBJ2-1
CASSLDSYNEQFF
TGCGCCAGCAGCTTGGACTCGTACAATGAGCAGTTCTTC
>.|TRBD1|TRBV29-1|TRBJ2-3
CSVEEGGVDTQYF
TGCAGCGTTGAGGAAGGGGGCGTCGATACGCAGTATTTT
>once|.|TRBV2|TRBJ2-5
CASSPLSGTYQETQYF
TGTGCCAGCAGCCCTCTCTCCGGGACATACCAAGAGACCCAGTACTTC
>.|.|TRBV5-4|TRBJ2-7
CASSLDPGRGEQYF
TGTGCCAGCAGCTTGGACCCAGGTCGGGGCGAGCAGTACTTC
>.|TRBD1|TRBV6-2/TRBV6-3|TRBJ1-5
CASSGILTGGNQPQHF
TGTGCCAGCAGTGGAATCCTGACAGGGGGGAATCAGCCCCAGCATTTT
>.|.|TRBV6-5|TRBJ1-1
CASNLEENTEAFF
TGTGCCAGCAACCTAGAGGAAAACACTGAAGCTTTCTTT
>few|.|TRBV7-8|TRBJ1-5
CASSLGGRAHQPQHF
TGTGCCAGCAGCTTAGGGGGGCGGGCGCATCAGCCCCAGCATTTT
>.|TRBD1|TRBV30|TRBJ1-2
CAWSYDRVSYGYTF
TGTGCCTGGAGTTACGACAGGGTTTCCTATGGCTACACCTTC
>.|.|TRBV19|TRBJ2-5
CASSIGSGHLETQYF
TGTGCCAGTAGTATTGGGTCTGGACACTTAGAGACCCAGTACTTC
>.|TRBD1|TRBV19|TRBJ1-5
CASSFGTVIGQPQHF
TGTGCCAGTAGTTTTGGGACAGTTATAGGTCAGCCCCAGCATTTT
>.|.|TRBV7-9|TRBJ1-2
CASTRGRDGYTF
TGTGCCAGTACCCGGGGTCGGGATGGCTACACCTTC
>.|.|TRBV6-1|TRBJ1-3
CASIEESSGNTIYF
TGTGCCAGCATTGAAGAGAGCTCTGGAAACACCATATATTTT
>.|.|TRBV6-2/TRBV6-3|TRBJ1-1
CASGRGLVPEAFF
TGTGCCAGCGGCCGGGGGCTGGTGCCTGAAGCTTTCTTT
>.|.|TRBV29-1|TRBJ2-3
CSAASAGYSTDTQYF
TGCAGCGCAGCTAGCGCCGGTTATAGCACAGATACGCAGTATTTT
>.|TRBD1|TRBV11-3|TRBJ2-5
CASSPNGQGGETQYF
TGTGCCAGCAGCCCCAACGGACAGGGGGGAGAGACCCAGTACTTC
>.|.|TRBV6-1|TRBJ2-5
CASSDGQGRSETQYF
TGTGCCAGCAGTGATGGGCAGGGCCGTAGTGAGACCCAGTACTTC
>.|.|TRBV3-1/TRBV3-2|TRBJ1-1
CASSHGSMNTEAFF
TGTGCCAGCAGCCACGGTTCCATGAACACTGAAGCTTTCTTT
>few|.|TRBV5-1|TRBJ1-1
CASSFYQGNTEAFF
TGCGCCAGCAGCTTCTATCAGGGGAACACTGAAGCTTTCTTT
>few|TRBD1|TRBV28|TRBJ2-6
CASTAPGTASGANVLTF
TGTGCCAGCACCGCCCCCGGGACAGCCTCTGGGGCCAACGTCCTGACTTTC
>.|TRBD1|TRBV12-3/TRBV12-4|TRBJ2-1
CASTPRAGGEQFF
TGTGCCAGCACCCCCAGGGCAGGGGGAGAGCAGTTCTTC
>.|.|TRBV12-3/TRBV12-4|TRBJ1-1
CASSLRVGTEAFF
TGTGCCAGCAGTTTGAGGGTTGGCACTGAAGCTTTCTTT
>.|.|TRBV2|TRBJ2-5
CASSLDSLETQYF
TGTGCCAGCAGTTTGGACAGTCTAGAGACCCAGTACTTC
>.|.|TRBV5-6|TRBJ2-1
CASSLLGAVSYNEQFF
TGTGCCAGCAGCCTGTTGGGGGCCGTCTCCTACAATGAGCAGTTCTTC
>once|TRBD2|TRBV5-5|TRBJ2-1
CASGEGAGEFF
TGTGCCAGCGGGGAGGGTGCGGGGGAGTTCTTC
>.|.|TRBV5-6|TRBJ2-3
CASSLGGLSGEGGDTQYF
TGTGCCAGCAGCTTGGGGGGCTTATCAGGGGAGGGTGGTGATACGCAGTATTTT
>once|.|TRBV7-8|TRBJ1-3
CASSVGAQGNTIYF
TGTGCCAGCAGCGTAGGGGCGCAAGGAAACACCATATATTTT
>.|.|TRBV18|TRBJ2-1
CASSPSGAERDEQFF
TGTGCCAGCTCACCAAGCGGAGCGGAGCGTGATGAGCAGTTCTTC
>.|TRBD2|TRBV19|TRBJ2-7
CASSAGDAQTPYEQYF
TGTGCCAGTAGTGCGGGGGACGCACAAACCCCCTACGAGCAGTACTTC